Following are 24 T cell receptor beta chains from one sample sequenced in a study of regulatory T cells in long-lasting Graves disease (dated by TCRdb to 2020 to 2022). According to the study, the label for this sample's time point signals: persistent/refractory GD, antithyroid drugs over 5 years with positive TRAb. For both TCR sequencing and RNA sequencing, RNA was extracted from PBMCs using TRIzol. The library relied on multiplex PCR. TCRdb shows the sequencer as Illumina HiSeq 4000. CDR3 regions were amplified by Arm-PCR with iRepertoire HTBI primers to construct TCR beta libraries. The public reads were reanalyzed by TCRdb: fastp trimming at Q25, MiXCR alignment, in-frame beta chains only. For every CDR3 protein sequence, its rows merge into one entry that carries the most common genes and DNA. The sample table lists 300,000 or so distinct CDR3 sequences, around 20% of them with a count of one. The ten largest clones take up 29% of the sample.

The specimen was peripheral blood mononuclear cells (PBMCs), collected when the disease was refractory, from a patient treated with antithyroid drugs. These receptors originate from a female donor with Graves disease.

This sequence joins TRBV18 and TRBJ1-5; a possible D gene is TRBD1 (6 bases). V was trimmed by 0 bases and J by 9 bases, leaving 15 bases between them. This CDR3 spans 15 amino acids. Germline V gene data show CDR1 as KGHSH and CDR2 as LQKENI. The CDR3 spells CASSPPGQGLGPQHF. CDR3 in DNA: TGTGCCAGCTCACCACCGGGGCAGGGGCTTGGGCCCCAGCATTTT.

This clonotype was picked up a small number of times. The chain uses TRBV4-1 and TRBJ2-2; unclear D gene. The CDR3 has 12 residues. With 1 base removed from V and 8 bases from J, the gap between germline ends came to 5 bases. Per germline, CDR1 MGHRA and CDR2 YSYEKL. The CDR3 region has the DNA TGCGCCAGCAGCCAAGCCGGGGGGGAGCTGTTTTTT. As protein: CASSQAGGELFF.

This clonotype occurred many times. The chain employs TRBV6-1 and TRBJ1-2; 7 positions agree with TRBD1. The ends lost 4 bases at V and 2 bases at J; junction bases unmatched: 10. Germline CDR1 is MNHNS and CDR2 is SASEGT. The CDR3 has 16 residues. CDR3 sequence: CASSGLQGRLNYGYTF. In nucleotides, the CDR3 is TGTGCCAGCAGTGGCCTACAGGGGCGATTGAACTATGGCTACACCTTC.

This clonotype was recorded many times. The V and J genes are TRBV7-8 and TRBJ1-4; tentatively, D is TRBD1 (6 bases). This CDR3 has 14 residues. Trimming removed 1 base from V and 6 bases from J, with 9 bases in between. Germline V gene data show CDR1 as SGHVS and CDR2 as FQNEAQ. CDR3 loop: CASSLGQVHEKLFF. The CDR3 DNA reads as TGTGCCAGCAGCTTAGGACAGGTGCATGAAAAACTGTTTTTT.

This clonotype has a count of ten or more. This CDR3 is CASSQRDRQPQHF. The CDR3 DNA follows: TGTGCCAGCAGTCAAAGGGACAGACAGCCCCAGCATTTT. The chain has TRBV6-1 and TRBJ1-5, with TRBD1 identical over 7 bases. The CDR3 covers 13 residues. With V trimmed by 5 bases and J by 7 bases, 5 bases remained unmatched. Germline V lookup: CDR1 MNHNS, CDR2 SASEGT.

This clonotype was found many times. The chain recombines TRBV27 with TRBJ1-2; 7 nucleotides line up with TRBD1. V lost 6 bases to trimming and J lost 3 bases; unmatched junction nucleotides: 13. This CDR3 is 16 amino acids long. Germline CDR1 and CDR2: MNHEY and SMNVEV (reference sequence). CDR3 bases: TGTGCCAGCAGGTCTATTTGGAGACAGGGTGACTATGGCTACACCTTC. It is translated as CASRSIWRQGDYGYTF.

This clonotype came up many times. This chain joins TRBV20-1 and TRBJ2-7; TRBD1 agrees at 8 bases. V was clipped by 1 base and J by 1 base; unmatched bases: 9. The CDR3 has 16 amino acids. Per germline, CDR1 DFQATT and CDR2 SNEGSKA (reference sequence). CDR3 protein: CSARGGWTGRSYEQYF. DNA of the CDR3: TGCAGTGCTAGAGGGGGGTGGACAGGGAGGTCCTACGAGCAGTACTTC.

As to this clonotype: A read error is possible here, since a much larger clone lies one base away. The chain is built from TRBV18 and TRBJ1-1; tentative D call: TRBD1 (5 bases). The CDR3 has 14 residues. Germline V CDR1 and CDR2: KGHSH, LQKENI. Trimming left V 5 bases short and J 7 bases short, with 17 bases between. CDR3 residues: CASSGEGAMIEAFF. The CDR3 coding sequence is TGTGCCAGCTCAGGCGAAGGGGCGATGATTGAAGCTTTCTTT.

This rearrangement joins TRBV2 to TRBJ2-3; perhaps TRBD2 as D (6 bases). In germline, CDR1 is SNHLY, CDR2 FYNNEI. The CDR3 runs to 18 residues. Trimming took 7 bases from V and 3 from J, leaving 26 bases between them. As DNA, the CDR3 is TGTGCCAGCACGGGTCGGAACGGGAGAGTTAGTTGGACAGATACGCAGTATTTT. It translates to CASTGRNGRVSWTDTQYF.

This clonotype was seen only a few times. V gene TRBV9 combines with J gene TRBJ1-2, with D possibly being TRBD1 (6 bases). The CDR3 extends over 13 amino acids. CDR1 and CDR2 (germline): SGDLS, YYNGEE. The V end was cut by 4 bases, the J end by 8 bases, with 15 bases between. This CDR3 is CASSQPGTRGYTF. The DNA of the CDR3 is TGTGCCAGCAGCCAACCAGGGACACGCGGCTACACCTTC.

This clonotype has just a few counts. This chain uses TRBV11-3 with TRBJ2-7; unclear D gene. CDR3 length: 15 residues. The germline V gene encodes CDR1 SGHNT and CDR2 YENEEA. V lost 0 bases to trimming and J lost 2 bases, with 11 bases between them. The CDR3 sequence is CASSLDGATTYEQYF. CDR3 bases: TGTGCCAGCAGCTTAGATGGAGCAACCACCTACGAGCAGTACTTC.

This clonotype was picked up a small number of times. The chain recombines TRBV7-2 with TRBJ1-3, with unresolved D. Per the germline V gene, CDR1 is SGHTA and CDR2 is FQGNSA. V was pared by 1 base and J by 4 bases, with 14 bases between. The CDR3 contains 16 residues. CDR3 DNA: TGTGCCAGCAGCTTAGTCGCGATGGAAGAAGGAAACACCATATATTTT. Amino acids: CASSLVAMEEGNTIYF.

This clonotype was counted many times. This sequence joins TRBV27 and TRBJ1-4; possible D gene TRBD1, 5 bases. CDR1 is MNHEY, CDR2 SMNVEV, per germline (reference sequence). V was trimmed by 5 bases and J by 0 bases, leaving 16 bases between them. This CDR3 region has 17 residues. The CDR3 DNA is TGTGCCAGCAGTCCGGTCCCAGACAGAACAACTAATGAAAAACTGTTTTTT. This encodes CASSPVPDRTTNEKLFF. The entire variable domain, with the rest obtained from reference TRBV27 and TRBJ1-4, is as follows: EAQVTQNPRYLITVTGKKLTVTCSQNMNHEYMSWYRQDPGLGLRQIYYSMNVEVTDKGDVPEGYKVSRKEKRNFPLILESPSPNQTSLYFCASSPVPDRTTNEKLFFGSGTQLSVL.

This clonotype showed up just a few times. This chain links TRBV6-1 with TRBJ2-4; D is possibly TRBD2 (6 bases). V was clipped by 8 bases and J by 9 bases, with 20 bases between them. Germline CDR1 and CDR2: MNHNS and SASEGT. The CDR3 is 14 amino acids. DNA of the CDR3: TGTGCCAGCTCCTTGGAGGGAGTGTCGAGCATTCAGTACTTC. This sequence encodes CASSLEGVSSIQYF.

This clonotype was recorded at least ten times. The chain recombines TRBV9 with TRBJ2-7; perhaps D is TRBD1 or TRBD2 (5 bases each). Germline assignment: CDR1 SGDLS and CDR2 YYNGEE. Trimming removed 0 bases from V and 6 bases from J, with 10 bases in between. This CDR3 contains 13 residues. DNA of the CDR3: TGTGCCAGCAGCGTAGATAGAGGGACCGAGCAGTACTTC. This sequence encodes CASSVDRGTEQYF.

This clonotype turned up a few times. The chain links TRBV20-1 to TRBJ1-6, with D possibly TRBD1 on 5 matching bases. Germline CDR1 reads DFQATT; CDR2 reads SNEGSKA (reference sequence). The V end lost 3 bases, the J end lost 10 bases, and 19 bases lay between the germline ends. The CDR3 loop spans 15 amino acids. The CDR3 DNA sequence: TGCAGTGCTAGCGGCAGGGCCGGAGTTGGATCACCCCTCCACTTT. Amino acid sequence: CSASGRAGVGSPLHF.

This clonotype was picked up many times. The chain has TRBV29-1 and TRBJ1-5, with 7 bases aligning to TRBD1. The V gene's germline CDR1 is SQVTM and CDR2 ANQGSEA. The CDR3 runs to 13 residues. Trimming cost V 4 bases and J 9 bases; bases outside gene matches: 9. The CDR3 nucleotides are TGCAGCGTTGGGGGGACAGACTTACGGCCCCAGCATTTT. This codes for CSVGGTDLRPQHF.

This clonotype came up many times. V is TRBV28 and J is TRBJ1-6; no reliable D call. This CDR3 is built from 15 residues. Looked up from germline, CDR1 is MDHEN and CDR2 is SYDVKM. V gave up 6 bases and J gave up 0 bases, with 9 bases separating them. CDR3 sequence (DNA): TGTGCCAGCAGCCCTCTCAGCTCCTATAATTCACCCCTCCACTTT. Protein product: CASSPLSSYNSPLHF. The variable domain in full, with the rest retrieved from reference TRBV28 and TRBJ1-6, is DVKVTQSSRYLVKRTGEKVFLECVQDMDHENMFWYRQDPGLGLRLIYFSYDVKMKEKGDIPEGYSVSREKKERFSLILESASTNQTSMYLCASSPLSSYNSPLHFGNGTRLTVT.

This clonotype has ten or more counts. This chain links TRBV2 with TRBJ1-3; 7 nucleotides align to TRBD1. From germline, CDR1 is SNHLY and CDR2 FYNNEI. The CDR3 is 15 amino acids. V dropped 5 bases and J dropped 4; count of bases not matched to a gene: 8. The CDR3 sequence: CASSPRTGGGNTIYF. CDR3 nucleotide sequence: TGTGCCAGCAGTCCGCGGACAGGCGGAGGAAACACCATATATTTT.

This clonotype was seen ten or more times. V and J are TRBV20-1 and TRBJ1-1, with D hard to call. With 3 bases removed from V and 0 bases from J, the gap between germline ends came to 17 bases. Germline CDR1 and CDR2: DFQATT and SNEGSKA (reference sequence). This CDR3 spans 16 amino acids. CDR3 in amino acids: CSARKLARRMNTEAFF. In nucleotides, the CDR3 is TGCAGTGCTAGGAAGCTGGCCAGGCGTATGAACACTGAAGCTTTCTTT.

This clonotype was found many times. The rearrangement uses TRBV18 and TRBJ2-7; no firm D call. The V gene's germline CDR1 is KGHSH and CDR2 LQKENI. The CDR3 is 11 amino acids. V shed 2 bases and J shed 6 bases, with 5 bases lying between them. The CDR3 is CASSPSAEQYF. The CDR3 nucleotides read TGTGCCAGCTCACCAAGTGCCGAGCAGTACTTC.

This clonotype was counted once. The J gene is TRBJ2-3, the V gene TRBV28; D remains ambiguous. Trimming removed 4 bases from V and 7 bases from J, with 21 bases in between. The CDR3 is 16 amino acids. Germline CDR1 and CDR2: MDHEN and SYDVKM. The CDR3 bases are TGTGCCAGCAGTTGGGTTTGGGGATCCGACGGAAATACGCAGTATTTT. It encodes CASSWVWGSDGNTQYF.

This clonotype was observed a handful of times. V gene TRBV5-5 combines with J gene TRBJ1-1; TRBD1 is a possible D gene (5 bases). The CDR3 has 14 amino acids. Germline V lookup: CDR1 SGHKS, CDR2 YYEKEE (reference sequence). V shed 0 bases and J shed 5 bases, with 11 bases lying between them. The CDR3 spells CASSLGGAFTEAFF. The CDR3 DNA reads as TGTGCCAGCAGCTTGGGGGGCGCCTTTACTGAAGCTTTCTTT. The complete variable domain, with remaining parts taken from reference TRBV5-5 and TRBJ1-1, reads DAGVTQSPTHLIKTRGQQVTLRCSPISGHKSVSWYQQVLGQGPQFIFQYYEKEERGRGNFPDRFSARQFPNYSSELNVNALLLGDSALYLCASSLGGAFTEAFFGQGTRLTVV.

This clonotype was found many times. The J gene is TRBJ2-7, the V gene TRBV3-1, with TRBD1 matching over 8 bases. Trimming removed 3 bases from V and 6 bases from J; junction bases left unmatched: 4. The germline V gene has CDR1 LGHDT and CDR2 YNNKEL (reference sequence). The CDR3 runs 13 residues. The CDR3 DNA follows: TGTGCCAGCAGCCATGACAGGGGCAGCGAGCAGTACTTC. It encodes CASSHDRGSEQYF.